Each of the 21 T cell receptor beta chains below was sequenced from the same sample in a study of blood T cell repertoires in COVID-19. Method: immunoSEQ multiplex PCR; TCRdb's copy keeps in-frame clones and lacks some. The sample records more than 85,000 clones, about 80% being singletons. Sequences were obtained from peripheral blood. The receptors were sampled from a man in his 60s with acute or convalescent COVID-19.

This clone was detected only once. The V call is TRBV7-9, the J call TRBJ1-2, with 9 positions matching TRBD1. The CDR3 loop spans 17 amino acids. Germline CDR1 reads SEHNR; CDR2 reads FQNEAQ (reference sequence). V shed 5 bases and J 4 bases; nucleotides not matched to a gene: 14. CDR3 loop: CASSTTGGFYVAYGYTF. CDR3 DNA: TGTGCCAGCAGCACGACAGGGGGTTTTTATGTTGCCTATGGCTACACCTTC.

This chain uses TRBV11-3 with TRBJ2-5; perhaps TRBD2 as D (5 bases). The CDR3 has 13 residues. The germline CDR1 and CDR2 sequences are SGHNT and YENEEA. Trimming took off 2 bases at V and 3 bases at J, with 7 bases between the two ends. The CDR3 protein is CASSLRGKETQYF. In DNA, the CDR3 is TGTGCCAGCAGCTTAAGAGGGAAAGAGACCCAGTACTTC.

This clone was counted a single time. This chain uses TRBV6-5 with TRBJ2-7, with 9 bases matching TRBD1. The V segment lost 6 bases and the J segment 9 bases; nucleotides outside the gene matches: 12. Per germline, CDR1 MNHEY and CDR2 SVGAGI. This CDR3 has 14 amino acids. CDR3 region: CASSLPGRQGVQYF. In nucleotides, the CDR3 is TGTGCCAGCAGCCTCCCGGGTCGACAGGGGGTGCAGTACTTC.

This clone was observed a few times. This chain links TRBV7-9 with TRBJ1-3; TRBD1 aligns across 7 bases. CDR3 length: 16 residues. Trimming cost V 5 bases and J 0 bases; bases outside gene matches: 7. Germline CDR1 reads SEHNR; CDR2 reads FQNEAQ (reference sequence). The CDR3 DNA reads TGTGCCAGCAGCCTCGGACAGGCTTCCTCTGGAAACACCATATATTTT. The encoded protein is CASSLGQASSGNTIYF.

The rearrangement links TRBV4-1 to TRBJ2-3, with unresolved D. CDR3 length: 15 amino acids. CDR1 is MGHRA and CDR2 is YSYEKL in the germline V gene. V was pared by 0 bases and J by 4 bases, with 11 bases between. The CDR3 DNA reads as TGCGCCAGCAGCCAAGATCGACCGGGTGCAGATACGCAGTATTTT. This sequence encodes CASSQDRPGADTQYF.

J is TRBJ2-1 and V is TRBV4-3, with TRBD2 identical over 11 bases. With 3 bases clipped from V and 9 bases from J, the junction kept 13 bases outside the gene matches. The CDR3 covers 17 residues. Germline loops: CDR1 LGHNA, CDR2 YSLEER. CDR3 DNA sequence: TGCGCCAGCAGCCAGTCCGGGACTAGCGGTCAGACCCGTGAGCAGTTCTTC. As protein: CASSQSGTSGQTREQFF.

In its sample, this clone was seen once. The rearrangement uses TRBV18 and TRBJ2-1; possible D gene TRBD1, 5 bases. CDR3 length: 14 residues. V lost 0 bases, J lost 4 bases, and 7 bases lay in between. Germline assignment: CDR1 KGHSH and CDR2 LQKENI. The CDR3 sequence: CASSPPSGYNEQFF. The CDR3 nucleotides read TGTGCCAGCTCACCACCTTCAGGGTACAATGAGCAGTTCTTC.

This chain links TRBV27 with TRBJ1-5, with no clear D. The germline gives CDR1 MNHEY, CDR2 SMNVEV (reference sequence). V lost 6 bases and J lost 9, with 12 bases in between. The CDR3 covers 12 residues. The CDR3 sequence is CASSPPRGPQHF. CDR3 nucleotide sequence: TGTGCCAGCAGCCCCCCCCGAGGGCCCCAGCATTTT.

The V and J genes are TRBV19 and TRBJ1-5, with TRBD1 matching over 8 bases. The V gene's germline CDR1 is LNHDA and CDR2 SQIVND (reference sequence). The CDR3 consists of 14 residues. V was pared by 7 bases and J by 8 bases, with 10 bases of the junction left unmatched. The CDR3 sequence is CASTQGASNEPQHF. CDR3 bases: TGTGCCAGTACTCAGGGGGCAAGTAATGAGCCCCAGCATTTT.

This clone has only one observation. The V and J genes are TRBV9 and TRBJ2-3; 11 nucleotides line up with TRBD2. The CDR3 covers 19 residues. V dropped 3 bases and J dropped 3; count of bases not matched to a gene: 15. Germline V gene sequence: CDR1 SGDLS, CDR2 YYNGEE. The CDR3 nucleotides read TGTGCCAGCAGCGAGGGGTTCCTCCCTAGCGGGGGGTTTACAGATACGCAGTATTTT. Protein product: CASSEGFLPSGGFTDTQYF. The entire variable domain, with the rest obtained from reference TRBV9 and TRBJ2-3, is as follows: DSGVTQTPKHLITATGQRVTLRCSPRSGDLSVYWYQQSLDQGLQFLIQYYNGEERAKGNILERFSAQQFPDLHSELNLSSLELGDSALYFCASSEGFLPSGGFTDTQYFGPGTRLTVL.

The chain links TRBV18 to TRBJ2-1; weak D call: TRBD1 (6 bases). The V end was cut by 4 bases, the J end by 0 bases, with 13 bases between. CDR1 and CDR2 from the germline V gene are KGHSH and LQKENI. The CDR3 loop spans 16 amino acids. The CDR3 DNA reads TGTGCCAGCTCACTAAAACAGGGTCTCTCCTACAATGAGCAGTTCTTC. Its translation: CASSLKQGLSYNEQFF. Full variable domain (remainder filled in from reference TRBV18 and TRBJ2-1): NAGVMQNPRHLVRRRGQEARLRCSPMKGHSHVYWYRQLPEEGLKFMVYLQKENIIDESGMPKERFSAEFPKEGPSILRIQQVVRGDSAAYFCASSLKQGLSYNEQFFGPGTRLTVL.

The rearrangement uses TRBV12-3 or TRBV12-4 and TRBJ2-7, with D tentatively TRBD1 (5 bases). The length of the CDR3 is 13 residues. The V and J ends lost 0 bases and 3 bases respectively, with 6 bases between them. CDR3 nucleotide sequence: TGTGCCAGCAGTTTAGCGACAGACTACGAGCAGTACGTC. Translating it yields CASSLATDYEQYV.

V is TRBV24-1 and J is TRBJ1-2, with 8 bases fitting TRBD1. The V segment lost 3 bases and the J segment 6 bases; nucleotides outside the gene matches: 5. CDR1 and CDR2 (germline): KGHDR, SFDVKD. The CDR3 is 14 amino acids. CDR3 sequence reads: CATSDQGAGDGYTF. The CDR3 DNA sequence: TGTGCCACCAGTGATCAGGGGGCGGGTGATGGCTACACCTTC.

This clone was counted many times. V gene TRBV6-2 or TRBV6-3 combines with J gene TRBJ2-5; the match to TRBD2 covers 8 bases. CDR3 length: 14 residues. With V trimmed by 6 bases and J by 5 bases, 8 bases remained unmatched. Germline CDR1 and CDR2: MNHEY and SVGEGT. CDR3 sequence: CASSTGTSSETQYF. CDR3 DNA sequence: TGTGCCAGCAGCACCGGGACTAGTTCTGAGACCCAGTACTTC.

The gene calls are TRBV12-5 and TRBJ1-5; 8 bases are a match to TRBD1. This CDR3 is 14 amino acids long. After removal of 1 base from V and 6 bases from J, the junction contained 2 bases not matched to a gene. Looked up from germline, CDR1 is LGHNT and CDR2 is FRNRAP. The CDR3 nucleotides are TGTGCTAGTGGTTTGGGACAGGGGATTCAGCCCCAGCATTTT. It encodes CASGLGQGIQPQHF.

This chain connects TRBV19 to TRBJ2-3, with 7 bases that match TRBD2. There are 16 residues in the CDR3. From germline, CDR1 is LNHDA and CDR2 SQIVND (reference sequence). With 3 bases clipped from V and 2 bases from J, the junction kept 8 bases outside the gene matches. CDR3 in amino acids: CASSIRTRGFTDTQYF. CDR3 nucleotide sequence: TGTGCCAGTAGTATTCGCACGCGGGGGTTCACAGATACGCAGTATTTT.

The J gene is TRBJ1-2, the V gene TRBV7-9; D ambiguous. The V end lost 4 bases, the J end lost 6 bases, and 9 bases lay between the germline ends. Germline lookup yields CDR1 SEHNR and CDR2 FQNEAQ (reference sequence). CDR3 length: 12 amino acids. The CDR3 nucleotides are TGTGCCAGCAGCTCTGCAGTGGATGGCTACACCTTC. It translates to CASSSAVDGYTF.

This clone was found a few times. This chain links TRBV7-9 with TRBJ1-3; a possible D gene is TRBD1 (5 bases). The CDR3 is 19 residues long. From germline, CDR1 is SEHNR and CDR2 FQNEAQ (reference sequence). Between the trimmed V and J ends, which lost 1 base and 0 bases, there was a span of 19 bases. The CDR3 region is CASSLVQGWGFNSGNTIYF. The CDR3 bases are TGTGCCAGCAGCTTAGTCCAGGGATGGGGCTTTAACTCTGGAAACACCATATATTTT.

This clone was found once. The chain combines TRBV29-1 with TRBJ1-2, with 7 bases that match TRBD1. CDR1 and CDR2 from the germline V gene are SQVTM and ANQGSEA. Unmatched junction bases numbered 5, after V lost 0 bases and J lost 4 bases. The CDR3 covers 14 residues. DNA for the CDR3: TGCAGCGTTGAAGAAGGCAGGGGGTCCTATGGCTACACCTTC. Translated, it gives CSVEEGRGSYGYTF.

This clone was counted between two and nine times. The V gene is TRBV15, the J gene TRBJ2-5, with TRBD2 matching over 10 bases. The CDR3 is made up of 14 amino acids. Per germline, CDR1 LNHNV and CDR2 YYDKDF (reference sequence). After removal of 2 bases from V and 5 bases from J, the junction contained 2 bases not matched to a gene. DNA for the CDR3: TGTGCCACCAGCAGACTAGCGGGAGTTGAGACCCAGTACTTC. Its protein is CATSRLAGVETQYF.

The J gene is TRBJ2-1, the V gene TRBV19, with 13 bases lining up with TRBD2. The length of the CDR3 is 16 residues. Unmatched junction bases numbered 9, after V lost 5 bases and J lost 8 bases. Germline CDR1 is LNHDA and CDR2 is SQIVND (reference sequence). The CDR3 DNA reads TGTGCCAGTAGTTCTATGGGACTAGCGGGGTTCCATGAGCAGTTCTTC. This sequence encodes CASSSMGLAGFHEQFF.